This TCR beta chain was recorded in a study of blood T cell repertoires in COVID-19. Study-level information: Samples taken during acute and convalescent COVID-19 were collected in the United States, Italy and Spain. In each case, the material was cDNA or gDNA derived from T cells, B-cell-depleted T cells, or PBMCs.

Profiled with immunoSEQ multiplex PCR; TCRdb holds only in-frame clones, not every one. The sample yields roughly 300,000 clones, around 86% seen once. Enrollees, about 18 to 89 years old, lived in 24 US areas. Clinical history as reported by participants underpinned cohort assignment. The CDR3 has 13 residues. Per germline, CDR1 GTSNPN and CDR2 SVGIG (reference sequence). Trimming cost V 0 bases and J 4 bases, with 7 bases left between them. This clone was found once. The genes are TRBV30 and TRBJ1-5; D uncertain. Material: PBMCs or T cells enriched from blood (not recorded which). The source is a woman younger than 30 who had recovered from COVID-19. CDR3 sequence reads: CAWSVRVNQPQHF. CDR3 nucleotides: TGTGCCTGGAGTGTGAGAGTTAATCAGCCCCAGCATTTT.